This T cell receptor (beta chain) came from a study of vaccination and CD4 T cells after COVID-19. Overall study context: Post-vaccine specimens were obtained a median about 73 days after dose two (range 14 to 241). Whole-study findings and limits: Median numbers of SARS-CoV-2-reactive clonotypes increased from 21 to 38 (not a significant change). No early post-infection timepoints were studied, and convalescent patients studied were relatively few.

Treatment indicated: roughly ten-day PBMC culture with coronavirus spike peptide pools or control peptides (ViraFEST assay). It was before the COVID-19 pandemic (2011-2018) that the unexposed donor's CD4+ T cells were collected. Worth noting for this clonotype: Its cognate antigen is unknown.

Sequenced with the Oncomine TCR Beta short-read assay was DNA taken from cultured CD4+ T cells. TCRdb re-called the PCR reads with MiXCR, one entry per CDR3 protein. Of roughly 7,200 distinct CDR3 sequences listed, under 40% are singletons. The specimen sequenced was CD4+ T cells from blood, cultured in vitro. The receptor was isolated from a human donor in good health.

Here the CDR3 DNA reads TGTGCCAGCAGCGGTGAGATACGCTCAGGGCAGCCCCAGCATTTT. Encoded protein: CASSGEIRSGQPQHF. V usage is TRBV6-1 and J usage is TRBJ1-5, with D possibly being TRBD1 (5 bases). Germline V lookup: CDR1 MNHNS, CDR2 SASEGT. CDR3 size: 15 residues. Trimming took 6 bases from V and 7 from J, leaving 19 bases between them.